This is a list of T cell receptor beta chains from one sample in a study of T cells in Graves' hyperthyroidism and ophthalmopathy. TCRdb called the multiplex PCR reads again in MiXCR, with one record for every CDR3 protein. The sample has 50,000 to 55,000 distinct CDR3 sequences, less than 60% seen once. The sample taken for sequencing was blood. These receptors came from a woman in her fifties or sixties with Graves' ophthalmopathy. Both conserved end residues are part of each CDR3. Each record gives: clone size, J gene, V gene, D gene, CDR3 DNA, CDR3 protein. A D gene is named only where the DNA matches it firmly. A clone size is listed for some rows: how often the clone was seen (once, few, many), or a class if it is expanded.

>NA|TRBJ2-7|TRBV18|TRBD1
TGTGCCAGCTCACCACCTGGGACAGGGGGGTTCTACGAGCAGTACTTC
CASSPPGTGGFYEQYF
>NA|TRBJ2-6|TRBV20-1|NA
TGCAGTGCAGGTAGACCAAACGGGGACAACGTCCTGACTTTC
CSAGRPNGDNVLTF
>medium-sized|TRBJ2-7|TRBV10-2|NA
TGCGCCAGCAGTGAAAGGGGCTCCTACGAGCAGTACTTC
CASSERGSYEQYF
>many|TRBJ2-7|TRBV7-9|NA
TGTGCCAGCAGCCCCCGACAGGCCTTGGGGTACGAGCAGTACTTC
CASSPRQALGYEQYF
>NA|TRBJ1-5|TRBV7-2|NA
TGTGCCAGCAGCACCCGGGGGGGGGGCGGCGATCAGCCCCAGCATTTT
CASSTRGGGGDQPQHF
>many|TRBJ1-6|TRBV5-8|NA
TGTGCCAGCAGCGGACGGGGCTATAATTCACCCCTCCACTTT
CASSGRGYNSPLHF
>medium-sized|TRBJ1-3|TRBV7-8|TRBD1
TGTGCCAGCAGCTTACAGGGGGCTGGAAACACCATATATTTT
CASSLQGAGNTIYF
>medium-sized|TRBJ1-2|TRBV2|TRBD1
TGTGCCAGCAGTGAATACAGGGGAACTGGCTACACCTTC
CASSEYRGTGYTF
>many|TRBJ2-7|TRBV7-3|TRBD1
TGTGCCAGCAGCCAATTCCCCGGGACAGGGAATAGTTACGAGCAGTACTTC
CASSQFPGTGNSYEQYF
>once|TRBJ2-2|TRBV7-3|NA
TGTGCCAGCAGCTCCTGGGGGAACACCGGGGAGCTGTTTTTT
CASSSWGNTGELFF
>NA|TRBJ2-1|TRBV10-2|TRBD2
TGCGCCAGCAGGGGACTAGCGGGGGGGCAGTATACGCAGTTCTTC
CASRGLAGGQYTQFF
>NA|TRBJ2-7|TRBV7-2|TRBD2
TGTGCCAGCAGCTTTTGGCGGGGGGGCCTCTACGAGCAGTACTTC
CASSFWRGGLYEQYF
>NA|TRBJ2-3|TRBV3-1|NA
TGTGCCAGCAACGGGGCTGGGGGGCGGTCAGATACGCAGTATTTT
CASNGAGGRSDTQYF
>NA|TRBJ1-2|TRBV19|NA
TGTGCCAGTAGTATTAGCGGCAGGGCGGTCTATGGCTACACCTTC
CASSISGRAVYGYTF
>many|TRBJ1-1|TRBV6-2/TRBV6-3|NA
TGTGCCAGCAGGGGCAGGGCGAACACTGAAGCTTTCTTT
CASRGRANTEAFF
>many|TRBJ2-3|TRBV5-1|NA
TGCGCCAGCATGGCCCTCCTCTCGGGACCCACAGATACGCAGTATTTT
CASMALLSGPTDTQYF
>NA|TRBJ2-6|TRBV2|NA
TGTGCCAGCAGTGTAGAAGTGACTTTC
CASSVEVTF
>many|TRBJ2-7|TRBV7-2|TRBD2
TGTGCCAGCAGCTTAGCGCGGGCGCGGGGGGGCCTATTCTACGAGCAGTACTTC
CASSLARARGGLFYEQYF
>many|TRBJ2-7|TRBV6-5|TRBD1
TGTGCCAGCAGCCGGGACAGGGGCCCCAAGCAGTACTTC
CASSRDRGPKQYF
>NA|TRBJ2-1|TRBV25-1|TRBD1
TGTGCCAGCAGTGCTAGAATGGGACAGGGGCAGTTCTTC
CASSARMGQGQFF
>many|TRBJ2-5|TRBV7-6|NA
TGTGCCAGCAGTCAAAACTTAGGGGCTGGAAAGACCCAGTACTTC
CASSQNLGAGKTQYF
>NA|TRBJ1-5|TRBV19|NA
TGTGCCAGTACTAGGGAGTACCAGCCCCAGCATTTT
CASTREYQPQHF
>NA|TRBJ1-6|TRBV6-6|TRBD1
TGTGCCAGCAACCGGGACAGGGGGCGCAGTTCACCCCTCCACTTT
CASNRDRGRSSPLHF
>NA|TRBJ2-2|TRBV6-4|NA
TGTGCCAGCAGTGACGGGGAGCTGTTTTTT
CASSDGELFF